These T cell receptor beta chains were read from a single sample in a study of beta chain features in type 1 diabetes. Clones were sequenced by immunoSEQ multiplex PCR, and TCRdb holds only the in-frame ones, with some missing. There are tens of thousands of clones in the sample; 49% occur only once, and 0.7% lies in the top ten. Sequenced sample: central memory CD4+ T cells from blood. These receptors all come from a man under 40 with type 1 diabetes. The CDR3 runs from the conserved cysteine through the conserved F or W. A D gene is named only where the DNA matches it firmly. Clone size is stated in some rows and not others, as once, few, many or a class when expanded.

TRBJ2-1,.,TRBD2,TRBV10-3,TGTGCCACGACCTTAGCGGGAGCGGCTGAGCAGTTCTTC,CATTLAGAAEQFF
TRBJ2-1,few,.,TRBV5-6,TGTGCCAGCAGCGAGGGGACTCTGCAGTTCTTC,CASSEGTLQFF
TRBJ1-1,.,.,TRBV27,TGTGCCAGCCGGTCCCTGGGCGGGGTCACTGAAGCTTTCTTT,CASRSLGGVTEAFF
TRBJ2-3,few,TRBD2,TRBV4-1,TGCGCCAGCAGCCCCAAAGCGGGGGGGCTGTCAGATACGCAGTATTTT,CASSPKAGGLSDTQYF
TRBJ1-2,.,.,TRBV25-1,TGTGCCAGCACTGAGGACTGGGGTCATGGCTACACCTTC,CASTEDWGHGYTF
TRBJ1-1,.,.,TRBV11-3,TGTGCCAGCAGCTACCAGACAGGGAACACTGAAGCTTTCTTT,CASSYQTGNTEAFF
TRBJ2-3,.,.,TRBV6-1,TGTGCCAGCATCCAGGGAAGCACAGATACGCAGTATTTT,CASIQGSTDTQYF
TRBJ2-7,.,.,TRBV7-9,TGTGCCAGCAGCTTAGGGACAGCTTACGAGCAGTACTTC,CASSLGTAYEQYF
TRBJ1-1,.,.,TRBV29-1,TGCAGCGTTGCCGTCGGTCGGGGAGTGAACACTGAAGCTTTCTTT,CSVAVGRGVNTEAFF
TRBJ2-3,.,.,TRBV27,TGTGCCAGCAGTCCCTCCGTTGATAGCGGACCGCCAGATACGCAGTATTTT,CASSPSVDSGPPDTQYF
TRBJ2-3,.,.,TRBV19,TGTGCCAGTAGTTCCTGGACTGGCACAGATACGCAGTATTTT,CASSSWTGTDTQYF
TRBJ2-7,.,.,TRBV5-6,TGTGCCAGCAGCTCCCAGGCCTCATACGAGCAGTACTTC,CASSSQASYEQYF
TRBJ2-7,.,.,TRBV4-1,TGCGCCAGCAGCCAACTGGGAGGGGGGGAGGCCGGACCCTCCTACGAGCAGTACTTC,CASSQLGGGEAGPSYEQYF
TRBJ2-1,.,TRBD2,TRBV6-5,TGTGCCACAAAATGGACTAGCGGGAGTACAGCTGAGCAGTTCTTC,CATKWTSGSTAEQFF
TRBJ1-5,.,.,TRBV4-1,TGCGCCAGCAGCCAAGAGGGATGGGGCGGCAATCAGCCCCAGCATTTT,CASSQEGWGGNQPQHF
TRBJ2-3,.,TRBD2,TRBV5-1,TGCGCCAGCAGTCCAGCGGGGGGTAGCACAGATACGCAGTATTTT,CASSPAGGSTDTQYF
TRBJ2-7,.,.,TRBV10-1,TGCGCCAGCAGTGCCTTCCCGGGTCGCGAGCAGTACTTC,CASSAFPGREQYF
TRBJ2-7,.,.,TRBV30,TGTGCCTGGAGTGTAAACAGGGCGAACGAGCAGTACTTC,CAWSVNRANEQYF
TRBJ1-2,.,.,TRBV6-5,TGTGCCAGCAGTGCAACAGGGAACTATGGCTACACCTTC,CASSATGNYGYTF
TRBJ2-3,.,.,TRBV11-2,TGTGCCAGCAGCTTGCCAGGGGCGGATACGCAGTATTTT,CASSLPGADTQYF
TRBJ1-5,.,.,TRBV25-1,TGTGCCAGCAGTGAAGGCGACAGTTATAGCAATCAGCCCCAGCATTTT,CASSEGDSYSNQPQHF
TRBJ2-7,.,TRBD1,TRBV6-1,TGTGCCAGCAGAAACAGGGGGACCTACGAGCAGTACTTC,CASRNRGTYEQYF
TRBJ2-4,once,TRBD1,TRBV5-1,TGCGCCAGCAGTTATCAGGGGGACGCCAAAAACATTCAGTACTTC,CASSYQGDAKNIQYF
TRBJ2-3,.,TRBD2,TRBV5-1,TGCGCCAGCAGCCATAGGACTAGCGGGGTAGCAGATACGCAGTATTTT,CASSHRTSGVADTQYF
TRBJ2-5,once,.,TRBV4-2,TGTGCCAGCAGCCAAGGGAGCGGAAAAGAGACCCAGTACTTC,CASSQGSGKETQYF
TRBJ2-7,once,TRBD1,TRBV10-3,TGTGCCACTAGTCCGGGACAGGGAATCCACGAGCAGTACTTC,CATSPGQGIHEQYF
TRBJ2-3,.,.,TRBV6-5,TGTGCCAGCAGTGAACCTACGGTCCTCCTCTCGCAGTATTTT,CASSEPTVLLSQYF
TRBJ1-1,few,.,TRBV6-1,TGTGCCGGTGGTCGAAGGGAGGGCACTGAAGCTTTCTTT,CAGGRREGTEAFF
TRBJ2-5,.,.,TRBV10-3,TGTGCCATCAGTGAGTGGCCAGGGGAGACCCAGTACTTC,CAISEWPGETQYF
TRBJ2-7,.,TRBD1,TRBV6-6,TGTGCCAGCAGATCCGGGACAGGGGGTCTCTACGAGCAGTACTTC,CASRSGTGGLYEQYF
TRBJ2-7,.,.,TRBV27,TGTGCCAGCAGAGGGGCGGGGACGAGCTGGGAGCAGTACTTC,CASRGAGTSWEQYF
TRBJ2-3,.,TRBD2,TRBV25-1,TGTGCCAGCAGTGAATATAGGGCTAGCGGGAGGACAGATACGCAGTATTTT,CASSEYRASGRTDTQYF
TRBJ2-5,.,.,TRBV5-1,TGCGCCAGCAGCTCCCAGGGGTCGGGAGAGACCCAGTACTTC,CASSSQGSGETQYF
TRBJ2-3,.,.,TRBV19,TGTGCCAGTAGTTTAGATGGCGGGGACACAGATACGCAGTATTTT,CASSLDGGDTDTQYF
TRBJ2-1,few,TRBD2,TRBV4-2,TGTGCCAGCAGCCAAGCTCTAGCGGGAGTCAATGAGCAGTTCTTC,CASSQALAGVNEQFF
TRBJ1-4,.,.,TRBV5-6,TGTGCCAGCAGCTTAGCGGCCGTGCGTGAAAAACTGTTTTTT,CASSLAAVREKLFF
TRBJ2-5,.,TRBD2,TRBV10-2,TGCGCCAGCAGTCCCGGGGGGGGGTCTGGGATTCAAGAGACCCAGTACTTC,CASSPGGGSGIQETQYF
TRBJ2-5,few,.,TRBV5-1,TGCGCCAGCAGCTTGGACGGGTTCGAAGGAGAGACCCAGTACTTC,CASSLDGFEGETQYF
TRBJ1-1,few,.,TRBV6-5,TGTGCCAGCCAGGGGCCCGTTCGGCACACTGAAGCTTTCTTT,CASQGPVRHTEAFF
TRBJ1-2,few,.,TRBV19,TGTGCCAGTACCGACAGCTATGGCTACACCTTC,CASTDSYGYTF
TRBJ1-6,.,.,TRBV2,TGTGCCAGCCGCGGGGGTGGGTCACCCCTCCACTTT,CASRGGGSPLHF
TRBJ1-2,.,TRBD1,TRBV29-1,TGCAGCGTTGCACAGGGGGCGTACCAAAGGCTTGGCTACACCTTC,CSVAQGAYQRLGYTF
TRBJ2-6,few,TRBD2,TRBV4-2,TGTGCCAGCAGCCAAATGGGGACTATCCCGGGGGCCAACGTCCTGACTTTC,CASSQMGTIPGANVLTF
TRBJ1-2,few,TRBD1,TRBV7-2,TGTGCCAGCAGCGCAAAATCGACAGGGAACTATGGCTACACCTTC,CASSAKSTGNYGYTF
TRBJ1-1,few,TRBD1,TRBV30,TGTGCCTGGGGGGGAACAGGGGGAGCTTTCTTT,CAWGGTGGAFF
TRBJ1-2,.,.,TRBV9,TGTGCCAGCAGCGGCGTCAGGTATGGCGTTGGCTACACCTTC,CASSGVRYGVGYTF
TRBJ1-5,.,.,TRBV11-2,TGTGCCAGCAGTCCTCTACAGGGTTCTGGCAATCAGCCCCAGCATTTT,CASSPLQGSGNQPQHF
TRBJ2-5,.,.,TRBV5-1,TGCGCCAGCAGCTTGTCTCAGAGGGAGACCCAGTACTTC,CASSLSQRETQYF
TRBJ2-3,.,TRBD1,TRBV9,TGTGCCACCGCAGGGGCGCAGGGGGCAGATACGCAGTATTTT,CATAGAQGADTQYF
TRBJ2-1,.,TRBD2,TRBV5-1,TGCGCCAGCAGCCCGGCCCTAGCGGGGCCGGGAAATGAGCAGTTCTTC,CASSPALAGPGNEQFF